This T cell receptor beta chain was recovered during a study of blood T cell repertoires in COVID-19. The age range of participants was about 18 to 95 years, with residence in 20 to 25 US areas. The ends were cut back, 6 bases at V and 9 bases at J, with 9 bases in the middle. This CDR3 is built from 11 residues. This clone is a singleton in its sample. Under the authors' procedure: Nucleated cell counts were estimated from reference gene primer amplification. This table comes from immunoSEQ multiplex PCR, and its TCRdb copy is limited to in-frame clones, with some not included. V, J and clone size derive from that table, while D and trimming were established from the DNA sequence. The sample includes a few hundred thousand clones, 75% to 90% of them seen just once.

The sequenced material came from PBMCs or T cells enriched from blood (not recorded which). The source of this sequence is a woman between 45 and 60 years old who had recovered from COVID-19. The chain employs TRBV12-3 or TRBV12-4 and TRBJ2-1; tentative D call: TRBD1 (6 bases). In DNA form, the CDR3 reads TGTGCCAGCAGACAGGGCGGTGAGCAGTTCTTC. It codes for CASRQGGEQFF.